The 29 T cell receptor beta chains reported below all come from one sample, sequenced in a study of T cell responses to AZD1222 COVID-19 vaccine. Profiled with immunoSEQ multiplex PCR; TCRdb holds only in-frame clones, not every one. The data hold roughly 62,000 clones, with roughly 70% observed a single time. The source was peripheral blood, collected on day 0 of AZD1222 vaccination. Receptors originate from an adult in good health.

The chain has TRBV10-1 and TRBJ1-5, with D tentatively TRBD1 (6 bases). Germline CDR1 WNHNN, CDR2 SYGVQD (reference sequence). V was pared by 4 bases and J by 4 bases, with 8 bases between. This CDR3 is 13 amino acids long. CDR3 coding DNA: TGCGCCAGCAGTGGACAGGAAAATCAGCCCCAGCATTTT. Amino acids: CASSGQENQPQHF.

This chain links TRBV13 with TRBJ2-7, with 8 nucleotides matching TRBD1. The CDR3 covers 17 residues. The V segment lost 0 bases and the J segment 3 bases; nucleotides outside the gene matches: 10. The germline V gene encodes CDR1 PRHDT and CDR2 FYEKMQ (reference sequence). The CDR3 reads CASSLGETGDGIYEQYF. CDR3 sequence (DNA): TGTGCCAGCAGCTTAGGCGAGACAGGGGACGGAATCTACGAGCAGTACTTC. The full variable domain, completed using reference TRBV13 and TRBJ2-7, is AAGVIQSPRHLIKEKRETATLKCYPIPRHDTVYWYQQGPGQDPQFLISFYEKMQSDKGSIPDRFSAQQFSDYHSELNMSSLELGDSALYFCASSLGETGDGIYEQYFGPGTRLTVT.

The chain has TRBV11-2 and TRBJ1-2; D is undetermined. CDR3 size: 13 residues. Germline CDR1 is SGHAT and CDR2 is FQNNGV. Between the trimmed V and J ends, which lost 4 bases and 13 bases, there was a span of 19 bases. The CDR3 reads CASSSSGWMNGTF. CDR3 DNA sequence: TGTGCCAGCAGCTCCTCAGGCTGGATGAACGGCACCTTC.

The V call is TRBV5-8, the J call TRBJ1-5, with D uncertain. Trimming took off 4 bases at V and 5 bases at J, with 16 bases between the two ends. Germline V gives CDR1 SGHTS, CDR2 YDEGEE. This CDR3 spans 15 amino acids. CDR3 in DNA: TGTGCCAGCAGCCTCGGAGAGACCACCTATCAGCCCCAGCATTTT. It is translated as CASSLGETTYQPQHF.

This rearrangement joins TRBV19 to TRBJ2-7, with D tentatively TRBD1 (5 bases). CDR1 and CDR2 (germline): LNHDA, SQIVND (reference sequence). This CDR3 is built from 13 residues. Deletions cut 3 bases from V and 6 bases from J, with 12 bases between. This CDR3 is CASSIWQGTEQYF. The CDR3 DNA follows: TGTGCCAGTAGTATTTGGCAGGGAACCGAGCAGTACTTC.

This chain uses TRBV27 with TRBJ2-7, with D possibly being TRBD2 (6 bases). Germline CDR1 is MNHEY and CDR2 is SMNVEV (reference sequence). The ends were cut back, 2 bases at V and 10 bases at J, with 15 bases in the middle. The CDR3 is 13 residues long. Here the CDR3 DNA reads TGTGCCAGCAGTTTAAGGTCGGTAGCGGCTCAGTACTTC. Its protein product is CASSLRSVAAQYF.

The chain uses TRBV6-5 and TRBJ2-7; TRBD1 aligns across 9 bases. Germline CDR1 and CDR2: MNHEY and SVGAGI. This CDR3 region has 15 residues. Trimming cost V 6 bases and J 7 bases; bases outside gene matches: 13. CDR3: CASSRTGTGIDEQYF. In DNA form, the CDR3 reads TGTGCCAGCAGCCGAACCGGGACAGGGATTGATGAGCAGTACTTC.

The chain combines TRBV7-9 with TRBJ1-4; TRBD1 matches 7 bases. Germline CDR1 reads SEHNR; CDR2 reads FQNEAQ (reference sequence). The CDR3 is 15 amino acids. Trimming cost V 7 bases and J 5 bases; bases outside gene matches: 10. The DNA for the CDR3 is TGTGCCAGCATCAATGAGGGGGCCCGGAATGAAAAACTGTTTTTT. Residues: CASINEGARNEKLFF.

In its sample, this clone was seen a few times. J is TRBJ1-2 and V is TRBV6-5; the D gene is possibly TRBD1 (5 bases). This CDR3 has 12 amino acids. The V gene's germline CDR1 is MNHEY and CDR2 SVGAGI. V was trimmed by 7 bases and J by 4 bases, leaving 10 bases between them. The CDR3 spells CASTAGTYGYTF. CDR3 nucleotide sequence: TGTGCCAGCACGGCGGGGACCTATGGCTACACCTTC.

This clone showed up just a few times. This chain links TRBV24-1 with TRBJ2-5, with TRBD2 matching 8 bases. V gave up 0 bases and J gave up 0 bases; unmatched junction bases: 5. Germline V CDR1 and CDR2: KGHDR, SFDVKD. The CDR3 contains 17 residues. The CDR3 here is CATSDLQAGVYQETQYF. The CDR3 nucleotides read TGTGCCACCAGTGATTTGCAAGCGGGGGTGTACCAAGAGACCCAGTACTTC.

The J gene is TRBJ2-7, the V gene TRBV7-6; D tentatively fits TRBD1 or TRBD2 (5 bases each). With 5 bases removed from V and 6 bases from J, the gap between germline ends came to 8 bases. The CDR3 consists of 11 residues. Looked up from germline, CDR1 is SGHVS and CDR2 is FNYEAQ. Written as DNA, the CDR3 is TGTGCCAGCAGCCGAGGGGCCGAGCAGTACTTC. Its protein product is CASSRGAEQYF.

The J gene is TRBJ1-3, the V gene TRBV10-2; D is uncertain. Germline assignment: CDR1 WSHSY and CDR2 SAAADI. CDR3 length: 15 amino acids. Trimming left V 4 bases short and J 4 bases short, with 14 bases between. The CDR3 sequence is CASSGKGSKGNTIYF. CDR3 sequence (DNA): TGCGCCAGCAGTGGAAAGGGATCGAAAGGAAACACCATATATTTT.

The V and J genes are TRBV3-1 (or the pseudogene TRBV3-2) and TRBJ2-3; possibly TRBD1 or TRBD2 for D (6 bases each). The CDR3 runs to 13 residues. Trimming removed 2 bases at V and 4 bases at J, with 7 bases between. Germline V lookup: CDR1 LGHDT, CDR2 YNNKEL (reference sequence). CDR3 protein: CASSQRGPDTQYF. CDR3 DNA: TGTGCCAGCAGCCAACGGGGGCCAGATACGCAGTATTTT.

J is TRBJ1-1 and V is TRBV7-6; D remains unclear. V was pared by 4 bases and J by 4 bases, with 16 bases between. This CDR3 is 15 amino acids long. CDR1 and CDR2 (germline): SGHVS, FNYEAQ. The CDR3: CASSSGPELSTEAFF. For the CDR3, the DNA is TGTGCCAGCAGCTCCGGTCCCGAGCTGAGCACTGAAGCTTTCTTT.

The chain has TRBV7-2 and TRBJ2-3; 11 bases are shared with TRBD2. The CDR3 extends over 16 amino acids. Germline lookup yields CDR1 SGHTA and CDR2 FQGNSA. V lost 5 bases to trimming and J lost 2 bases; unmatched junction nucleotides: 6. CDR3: CASSVASGGFTDTQYF. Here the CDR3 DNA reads TGTGCCAGCAGCGTTGCTAGCGGGGGGTTCACAGATACGCAGTATTTT. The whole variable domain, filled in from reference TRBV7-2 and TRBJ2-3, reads GAGVSQSPSNKVTEKGKDVELRCDPISGHTALYWYRQSLGQGLEFLIYFQGNSAPDKSGLPSDRFSAERTGGSVSTLTIQRTQQEDSAVYLCASSVASGGFTDTQYFGPGTRLTVL.

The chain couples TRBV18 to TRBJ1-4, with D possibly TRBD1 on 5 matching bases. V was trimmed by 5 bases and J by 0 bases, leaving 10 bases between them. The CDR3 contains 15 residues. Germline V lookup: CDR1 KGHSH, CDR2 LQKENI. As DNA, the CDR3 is TGTGCCAGCTCAGGGGGACGGACAACTAATGAAAAACTGTTTTTT. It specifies CASSGGRTTNEKLFF.

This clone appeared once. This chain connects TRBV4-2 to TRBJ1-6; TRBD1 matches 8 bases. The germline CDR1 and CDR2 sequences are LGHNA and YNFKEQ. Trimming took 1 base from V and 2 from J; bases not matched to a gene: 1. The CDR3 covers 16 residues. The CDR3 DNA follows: TGTGCCAGCAGCCAAGGGACAGGGACCTATAATTCACCCCTCCACTTT. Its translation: CASSQGTGTYNSPLHF.

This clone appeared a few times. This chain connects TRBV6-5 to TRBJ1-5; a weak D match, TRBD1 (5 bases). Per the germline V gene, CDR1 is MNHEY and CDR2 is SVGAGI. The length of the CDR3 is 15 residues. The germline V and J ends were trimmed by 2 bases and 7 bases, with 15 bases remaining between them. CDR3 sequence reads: CASSYSPGADQPQHF. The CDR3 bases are TGTGCCAGCAGTTACAGTCCCGGGGCGGACCAGCCCCAGCATTTT.

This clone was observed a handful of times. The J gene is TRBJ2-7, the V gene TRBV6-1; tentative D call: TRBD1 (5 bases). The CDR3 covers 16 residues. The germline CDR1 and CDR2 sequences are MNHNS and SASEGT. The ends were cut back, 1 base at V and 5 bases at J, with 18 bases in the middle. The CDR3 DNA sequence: TGTGCCAGCAGTGAAGGTAACAGGAGAAAAGGGGACGAGCAGTACTTC. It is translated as CASSEGNRRKGDEQYF.

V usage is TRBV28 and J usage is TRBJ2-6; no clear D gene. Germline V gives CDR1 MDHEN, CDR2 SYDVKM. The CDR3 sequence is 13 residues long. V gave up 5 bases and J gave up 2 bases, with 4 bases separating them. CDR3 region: CASSEAGANVLTF. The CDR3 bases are TGTGCCAGCAGTGAGGCTGGGGCCAACGTCCTGACTTTC.

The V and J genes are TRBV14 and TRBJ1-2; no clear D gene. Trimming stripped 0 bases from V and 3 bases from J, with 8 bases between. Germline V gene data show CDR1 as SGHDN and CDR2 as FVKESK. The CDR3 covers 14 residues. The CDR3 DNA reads TGTGCCAGCAGCCAAGATTGGGGTTACTATGGCTACACCTTC. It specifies CASSQDWGYYGYTF.

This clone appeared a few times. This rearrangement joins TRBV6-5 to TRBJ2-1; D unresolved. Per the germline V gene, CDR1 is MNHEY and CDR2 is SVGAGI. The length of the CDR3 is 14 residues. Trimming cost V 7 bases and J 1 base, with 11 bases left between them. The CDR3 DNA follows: TGTGCCAGCAATCCGTTTAGGTCCTACAATGAGCAGTTCTTC. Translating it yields CASNPFRSYNEQFF.

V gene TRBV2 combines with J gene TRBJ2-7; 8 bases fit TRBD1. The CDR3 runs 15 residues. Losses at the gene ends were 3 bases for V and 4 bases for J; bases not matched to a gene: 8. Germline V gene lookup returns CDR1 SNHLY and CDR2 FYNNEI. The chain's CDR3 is CASSDPGQGKYEQYF. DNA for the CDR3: TGTGCCAGCAGTGATCCCGGACAGGGAAAGTACGAGCAGTACTTC.

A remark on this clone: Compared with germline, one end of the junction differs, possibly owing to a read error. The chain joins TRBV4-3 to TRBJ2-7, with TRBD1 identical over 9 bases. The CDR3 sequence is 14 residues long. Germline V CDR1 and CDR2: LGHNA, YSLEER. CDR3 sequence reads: CAGSQGTGFYEQYF. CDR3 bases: TGCGCCGGCAGCCAAGGGACAGGGTTCTACGAGCAGTACTTC.

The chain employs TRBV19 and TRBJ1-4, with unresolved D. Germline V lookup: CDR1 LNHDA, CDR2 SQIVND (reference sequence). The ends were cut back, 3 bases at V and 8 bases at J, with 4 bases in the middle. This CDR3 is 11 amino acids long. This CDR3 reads CASSIREKLFF. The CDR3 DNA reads TGTGCCAGTAGTATCCGGGAAAAACTGTTTTTT.

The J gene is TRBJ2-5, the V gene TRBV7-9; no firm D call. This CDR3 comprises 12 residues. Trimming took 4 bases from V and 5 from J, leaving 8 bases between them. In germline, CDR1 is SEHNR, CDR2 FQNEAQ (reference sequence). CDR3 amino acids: CASSSTEETQYF. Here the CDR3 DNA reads TGTGCCAGCAGCTCGACGGAGGAGACCCAGTACTTC.

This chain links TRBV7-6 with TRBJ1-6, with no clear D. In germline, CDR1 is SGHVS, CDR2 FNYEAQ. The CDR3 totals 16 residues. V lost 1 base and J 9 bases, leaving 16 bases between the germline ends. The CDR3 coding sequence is TGTGCCAGCAGCTTAGGCAGAGTCCAAGCGGGTTCACCCCTCCACTTT. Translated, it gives CASSLGRVQAGSPLHF.

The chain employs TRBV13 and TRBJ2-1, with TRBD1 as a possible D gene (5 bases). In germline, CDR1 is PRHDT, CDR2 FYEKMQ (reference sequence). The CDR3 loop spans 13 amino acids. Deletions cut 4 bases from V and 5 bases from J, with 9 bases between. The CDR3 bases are TGTGCCAGCAGCTACGACAGAGACAATGAGCAGTTCTTC. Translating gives CASSYDRDNEQFF.

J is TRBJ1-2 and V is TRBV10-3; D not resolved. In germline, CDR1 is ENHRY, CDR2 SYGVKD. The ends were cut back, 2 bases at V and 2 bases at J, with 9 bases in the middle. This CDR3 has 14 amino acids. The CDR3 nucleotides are TGTGCCATCAGTGAGCCCCCCAAAAACTATGGCTACACCTTC. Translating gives CAISEPPKNYGYTF.